This T cell receptor (beta chain) was found in a study of blood T cell repertoires in COVID-19. Profiled with immunoSEQ multiplex PCR; TCRdb holds only in-frame clones, not every one. The sample holds 270,000 or so clones, more than 85% seen once. The CDR3 has 18 amino acids. Germline V lookup: CDR1 SGHDN, CDR2 FVKESK. The ends were cut back, 0 bases at V and 0 bases at J, with 12 bases in the middle. This sequence joins TRBV14 and TRBJ2-6; maybe TRBD1 (5 bases). Input material: PBMCs or T cells enriched from blood (not recorded which). This receptor was identified in a man aged 35-49 years who had been exposed to COVID-19. The DNA for the CDR3 is TGTGCCAGCAGCCAAGAAAGGGGTGGAGACTCTGGGGCCAACGTCCTGACTTTC. Its translation is CASSQERGGDSGANVLTF. Supplemented by reference TRBV14 and TRBJ2-6, the full variable domain reads EAGVTQFPSHSVIEKGQTVTLRCDPISGHDNLYWYRRVMGKEIKFLLHFVKESKQDESGMPNNRFLAERTGGTYSTLKVQPAELEDSGVYFCASSQERGGDSGANVLTFGAGSRLTVL.